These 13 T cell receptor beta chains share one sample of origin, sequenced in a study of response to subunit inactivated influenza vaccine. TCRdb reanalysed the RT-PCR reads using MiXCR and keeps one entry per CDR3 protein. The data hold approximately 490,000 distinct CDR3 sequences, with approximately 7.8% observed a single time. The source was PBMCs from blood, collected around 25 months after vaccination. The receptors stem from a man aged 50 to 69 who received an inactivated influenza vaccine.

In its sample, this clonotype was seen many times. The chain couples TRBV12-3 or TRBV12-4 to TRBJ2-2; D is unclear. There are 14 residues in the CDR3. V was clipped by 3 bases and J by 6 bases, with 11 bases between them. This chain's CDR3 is CASSLALSAGELFF. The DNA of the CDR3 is TGTGCCAGCAGTTTGGCCCTATCAGCCGGGGAGCTGTTTTTT.

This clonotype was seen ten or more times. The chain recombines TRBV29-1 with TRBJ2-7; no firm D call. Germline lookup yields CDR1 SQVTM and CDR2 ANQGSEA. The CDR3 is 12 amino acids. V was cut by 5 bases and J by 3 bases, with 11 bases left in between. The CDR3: CSVSDGLYEQYF. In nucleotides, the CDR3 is TGCAGCGTTTCCGACGGTCTCTACGAGCAGTACTTC.

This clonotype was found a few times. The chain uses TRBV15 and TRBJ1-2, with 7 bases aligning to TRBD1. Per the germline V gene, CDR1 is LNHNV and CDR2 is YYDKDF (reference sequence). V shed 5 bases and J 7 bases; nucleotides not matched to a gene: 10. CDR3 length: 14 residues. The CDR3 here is CATSGPFGDSGYTF. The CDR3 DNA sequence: TGTGCCACCAGCGGGCCCTTTGGGGACAGTGGCTACACCTTC.

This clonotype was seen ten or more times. CDR3 DNA: TGTGCCAGCAGCAACTTAGGGACAAAGACAGGGAGGACTGAAGCTTTCTTT. Protein: CASSNLGTKTGRTEAFF. This sequence joins TRBV7-9 and TRBJ1-1; 7 positions agree with TRBD1. V shed 5 bases and J 5 bases; nucleotides not matched to a gene: 17. This CDR3 is built from 17 residues. CDR1 is SEHNR and CDR2 is FQNEAQ in the germline V gene (reference sequence).

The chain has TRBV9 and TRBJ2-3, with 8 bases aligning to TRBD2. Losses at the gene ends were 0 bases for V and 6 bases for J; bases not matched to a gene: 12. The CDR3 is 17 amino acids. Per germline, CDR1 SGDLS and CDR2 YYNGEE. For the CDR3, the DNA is TGTGCCAGCAGCGTAGAGGCCCCGGGACTAGTTTTGGATACGCAGTATTTT. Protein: CASSVEAPGLVLDTQYF. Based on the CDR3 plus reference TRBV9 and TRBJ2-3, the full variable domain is DSGVTQTPKHLITATGQRVTLRCSPRSGDLSVYWYQQSLDQGLQFLIQYYNGEERAKGNILERFSAQQFPDLHSELNLSSLELGDSALYFCASSVEAPGLVLDTQYFGPGTRLTVL.

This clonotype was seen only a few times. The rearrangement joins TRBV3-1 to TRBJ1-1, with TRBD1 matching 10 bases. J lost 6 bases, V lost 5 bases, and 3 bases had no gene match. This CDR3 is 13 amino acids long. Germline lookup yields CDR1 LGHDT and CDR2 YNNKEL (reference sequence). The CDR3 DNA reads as TGTGCCAGCAGCGAGACAGGGGGCTCTGAAGCTTTCTTT. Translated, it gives CASSETGGSEAFF.

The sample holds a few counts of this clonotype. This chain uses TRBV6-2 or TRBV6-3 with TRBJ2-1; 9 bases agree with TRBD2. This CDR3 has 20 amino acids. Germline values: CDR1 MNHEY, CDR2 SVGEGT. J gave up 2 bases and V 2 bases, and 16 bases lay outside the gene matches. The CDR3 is CASSYRDYGGGAVAYNEQFF. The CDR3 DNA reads TGTGCCAGCAGTTACCGAGACTATGGCGGGGGGGCGGTAGCCTACAATGAGCAGTTCTTC.

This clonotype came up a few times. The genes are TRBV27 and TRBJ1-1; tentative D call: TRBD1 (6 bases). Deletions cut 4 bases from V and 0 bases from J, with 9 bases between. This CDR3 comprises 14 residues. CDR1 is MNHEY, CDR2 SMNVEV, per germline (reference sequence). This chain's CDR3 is CASSWGAMNTEAFF. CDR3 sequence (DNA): TGTGCCAGCAGTTGGGGGGCGATGAACACTGAAGCTTTCTTT.

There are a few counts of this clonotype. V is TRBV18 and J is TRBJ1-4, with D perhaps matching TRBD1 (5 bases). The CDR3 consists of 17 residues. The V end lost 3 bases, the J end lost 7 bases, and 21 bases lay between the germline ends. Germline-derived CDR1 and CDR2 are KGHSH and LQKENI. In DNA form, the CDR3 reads TGTGCCAGCTCACCCAAGGCGCCGGGCCCGCAGGGTGAAAAACTGTTTTTT. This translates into CASSPKAPGPQGEKLFF.

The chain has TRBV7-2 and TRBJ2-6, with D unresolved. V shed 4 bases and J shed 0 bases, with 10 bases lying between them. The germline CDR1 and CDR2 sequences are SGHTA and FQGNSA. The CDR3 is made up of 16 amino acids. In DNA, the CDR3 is TGTGCCAGCAGCTCCCTGGCGTCCTCTGGGGCCAACGTCCTGACTTTC. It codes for CASSSLASSGANVLTF.

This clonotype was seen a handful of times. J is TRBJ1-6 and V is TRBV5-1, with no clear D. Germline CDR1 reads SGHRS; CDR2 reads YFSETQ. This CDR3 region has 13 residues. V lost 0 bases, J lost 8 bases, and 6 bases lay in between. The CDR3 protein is CASSLGSDSPLHF. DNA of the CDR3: TGCGCCAGCAGCTTGGGTTCCGATTCACCCCTCCACTTT.

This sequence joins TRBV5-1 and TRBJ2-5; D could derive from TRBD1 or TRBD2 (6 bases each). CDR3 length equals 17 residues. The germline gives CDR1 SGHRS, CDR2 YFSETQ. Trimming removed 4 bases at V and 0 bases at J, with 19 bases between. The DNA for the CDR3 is TGCGCCAGCAGCAGGGGGGTCCAACAGGGTAACCAAGAGACCCAGTACTTC. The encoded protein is CASSRGVQQGNQETQYF. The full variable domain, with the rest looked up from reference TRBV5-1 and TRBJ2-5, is KAGVTQTPRYLIKTRGQQVTLSCSPISGHRSVSWYQQTPGQGLQFLFEYFSETQRNKGNFPGRFSGRQFSNSRSEMNVSTLELGDSALYLCASSRGVQQGNQETQYFGPGTRLLVL.

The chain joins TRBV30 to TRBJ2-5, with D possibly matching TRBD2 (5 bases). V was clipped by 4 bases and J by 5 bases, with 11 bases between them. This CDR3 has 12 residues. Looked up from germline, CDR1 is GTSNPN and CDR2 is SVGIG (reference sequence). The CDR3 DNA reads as TGTGCCTGGACCGGGGAGTCGGAGACCCAGTACTTC. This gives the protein CAWTGESETQYF.